This TCR beta chain was sequenced during a study of blood T cell repertoires in COVID-19. The germline V and J ends were trimmed by 0 bases and 5 bases, with 16 bases remaining between them. Germline V gene data show CDR1 as SGHTA and CDR2 as FQGTGA. This CDR3 has 17 amino acids. Original data processing: For nucleated cells, counts were estimated from reference gene primer amplification. Profiling relied on immunoSEQ multiplex PCR, and the TCRdb table lists in-frame clones only, not all of them. V and J calls plus clone size are reproduced from that table; the DNA served to infer D and trimming. Altogether some 180,000 clones are present, 80% being singletons, with the ten largest covering roughly 14%.

The source is a man aged 55 to 70 who had been exposed to COVID-19. The chain carries TRBV7-3 and TRBJ2-2, with D perhaps TRBD2 (6 bases). Specimen: PBMCs or T cells enriched from blood (not recorded which). The CDR3 loop reads CASSLTAMRRGTGELFF. CDR3 in DNA: TGTGCCAGCAGCTTAACGGCCATGCGGCGGGGTACCGGGGAGCTGTTTTTT.